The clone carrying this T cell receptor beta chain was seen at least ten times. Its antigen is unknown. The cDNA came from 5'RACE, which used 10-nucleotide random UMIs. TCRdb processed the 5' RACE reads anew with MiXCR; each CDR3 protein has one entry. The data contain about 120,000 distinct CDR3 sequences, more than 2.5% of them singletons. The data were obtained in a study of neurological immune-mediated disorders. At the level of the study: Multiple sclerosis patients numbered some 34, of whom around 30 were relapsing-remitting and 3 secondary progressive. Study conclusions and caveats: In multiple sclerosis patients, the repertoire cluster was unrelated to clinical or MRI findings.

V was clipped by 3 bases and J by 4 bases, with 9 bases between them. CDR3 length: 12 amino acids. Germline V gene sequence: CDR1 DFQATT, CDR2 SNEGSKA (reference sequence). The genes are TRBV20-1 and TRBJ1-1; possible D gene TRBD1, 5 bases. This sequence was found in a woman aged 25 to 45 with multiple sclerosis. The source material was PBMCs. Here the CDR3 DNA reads TGCAGTGCTAGTAGGGGAGCCACTGAAGCTTTCTTT. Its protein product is CSASRGATEAFF.